The entry below describes one TCR beta chain. Antigen unknown. Only in-frame clones appear in the TCRdb table, and some are missing; sequencing was by immunoSEQ multiplex PCR. The sample yields tens of thousands of clones, 89% seen once. This sample was included in a study of OX40 agonist ivuxolimab in advanced cancers. Study-level information: Patients received intravenous ivuxolimab every 2 weeks at 0.01 to 10 mg/kg. Hepatocellular carcinoma, melanoma, renal cell or head and neck cancer affected the dose-escalation patients. Previous treatment with anti-PD-1, anti-PD-L1 or anti-CTLA-4 therapy was allowed; 30% to 50% had received some. Study-wide results and limits: At doses 0.1 to 3.0 mg/kg, CD4+ and CD8+ clones expanded.

CDR3 length equals 15 residues. Trimming removed 0 bases at V and 8 bases at J, with 13 bases between. Germline V CDR1 and CDR2: LGHNA, YSLEER. The clonotype comes from an adult with an advanced solid tumor such as melanoma, head and neck, liver or kidney cancer. The chain employs TRBV4-3 and TRBJ1-4; the D gene is possibly TRBD1 (5 bases). Here the sequenced sample was CD4+ or CD8+ T cells sorted from blood, taken in a trial of the OX40 agonist ivuxolimab. CDR3 amino acids: CASSQDGGEQEKLFF. As DNA, the CDR3 is TGCGCCAGCAGCCAAGATGGGGGAGAACAAGAAAAACTGTTTTTT.